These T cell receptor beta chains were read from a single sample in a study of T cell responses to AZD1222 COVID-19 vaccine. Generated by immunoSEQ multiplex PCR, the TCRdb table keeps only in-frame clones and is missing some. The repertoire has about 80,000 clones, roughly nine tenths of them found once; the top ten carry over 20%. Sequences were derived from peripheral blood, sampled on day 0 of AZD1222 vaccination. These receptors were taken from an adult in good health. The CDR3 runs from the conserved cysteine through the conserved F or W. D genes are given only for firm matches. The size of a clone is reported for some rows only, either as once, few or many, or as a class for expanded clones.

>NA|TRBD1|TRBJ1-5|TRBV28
CASSRQGAGNQPQHF
TGTGCCAGCAGTAGACAGGGGGCCGGCAATCAGCCCCAGCATTTT
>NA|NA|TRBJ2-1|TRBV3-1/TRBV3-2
CASSPKRVRYRSYNEQFF
TGTGCCAGCAGCCCAAAGCGGGTCCGTTATCGCTCCTACAATGAGCAGTTCTTC
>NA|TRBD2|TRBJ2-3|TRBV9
CASSAGMASGRADTQYF
TGTGCCAGCAGCGCCGGTATGGCTAGCGGGAGGGCAGATACGCAGTATTTT
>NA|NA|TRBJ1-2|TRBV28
CASSLIPNSYGYTF
TGTGCCAGCAGTTTAATACCCAACAGCTATGGCTACACCTTC
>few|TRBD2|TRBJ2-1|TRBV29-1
CSVTGLAGGSYNEQFF
TGCAGCGTCACCGGACTAGCGGGAGGGTCCTACAATGAGCAGTTCTTC
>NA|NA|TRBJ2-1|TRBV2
CASSVWSSSYNEQFF
TGTGCCAGCAGTGTTTGGTCGAGCTCCTACAATGAGCAGTTCTTC
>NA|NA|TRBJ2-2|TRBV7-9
CASSPLAGELFF
TGTGCCAGCAGCCCCTTGGCCGGGGAGCTGTTTTTT
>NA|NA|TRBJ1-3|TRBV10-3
CARKEFSGNTIYF
TGTGCCAGGAAGGAGTTCTCTGGAAACACCATATATTTT
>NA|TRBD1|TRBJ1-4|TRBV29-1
CSVEAPGQLHEKLFF
TGCAGCGTTGAAGCACCGGGACAGTTACATGAAAAACTGTTTTTT
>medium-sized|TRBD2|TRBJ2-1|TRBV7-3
CASSLRGMTSGNPDEQFF
TGTGCCAGCAGCTTACGAGGGATGACTAGCGGGAACCCCGATGAGCAGTTCTTC
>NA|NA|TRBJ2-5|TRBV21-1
CASSRGQTERGQETQYF
TGTGCCAGCAGCCGGGGACAGACAGAAAGAGGGCAAGAGACCCAGTACTTC
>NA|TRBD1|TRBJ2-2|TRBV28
CASTRGQNTGELFF
TGTGCCAGCACCAGGGGGCAGAACACCGGGGAGCTGTTTTTT
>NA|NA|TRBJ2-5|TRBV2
CASSTDPGGTQYF
TGTGCCAGCAGTACTGACCCTGGGGGGACCCAGTACTTC
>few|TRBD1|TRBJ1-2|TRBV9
CASSVYLTGNRGYTF
TGTGCCAGCAGCGTCTATCTGACAGGGAATCGGGGCTACACCTTC
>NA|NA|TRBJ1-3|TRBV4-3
CASSQGQGGSGNTIYF
TGCGCCAGCAGCCAAGGCCAAGGGGGCTCTGGAAACACCATATATTTT
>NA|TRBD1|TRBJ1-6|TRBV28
CASSPPDRENSPLHF
TGTGCCAGCAGTCCACCCGACAGGGAAAATTCACCCCTCCACTTT
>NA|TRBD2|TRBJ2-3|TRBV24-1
CATSGLAGVTDTQYF
TGTGCCACCAGCGGACTAGCGGGGGTCACAGATACGCAGTATTTT
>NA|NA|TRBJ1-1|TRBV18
CASSPVSGDEAEAFF
TGTGCCAGCTCACCAGTATCAGGGGATGAGGCTGAAGCTTTCTTT
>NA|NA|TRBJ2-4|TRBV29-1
CSVGGRGGAENIQYF
TGCAGCGTTGGGGGGCGGGGCGGAGCAGAAAACATTCAGTACTTC
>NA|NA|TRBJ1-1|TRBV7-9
CASTRGAGNTEAFF
TGTGCCAGCACCCGAGGGGCAGGGAACACTGAAGCTTTCTTT
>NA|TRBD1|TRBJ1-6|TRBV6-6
CASSLTFGQGDNSPLHF
TGTGCCAGCAGTCTTACTTTTGGACAGGGGGATAATTCACCCCTCCACTTT
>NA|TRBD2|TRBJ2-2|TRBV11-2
CASSLSGRVSGELFF
TGTGCCAGCAGCTTAAGCGGGAGGGTTAGCGGGGAGCTGTTTTTT
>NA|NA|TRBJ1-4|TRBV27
CASQEGGPTNEKLFF
TGTGCCAGTCAAGAAGGGGGGCCGACTAATGAAAAACTGTTTTTT
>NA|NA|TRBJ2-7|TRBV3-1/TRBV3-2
CASSQKGFTEQYF
TGTGCCAGCAGCCAAAAAGGCTTCACCGAGCAGTACTTC